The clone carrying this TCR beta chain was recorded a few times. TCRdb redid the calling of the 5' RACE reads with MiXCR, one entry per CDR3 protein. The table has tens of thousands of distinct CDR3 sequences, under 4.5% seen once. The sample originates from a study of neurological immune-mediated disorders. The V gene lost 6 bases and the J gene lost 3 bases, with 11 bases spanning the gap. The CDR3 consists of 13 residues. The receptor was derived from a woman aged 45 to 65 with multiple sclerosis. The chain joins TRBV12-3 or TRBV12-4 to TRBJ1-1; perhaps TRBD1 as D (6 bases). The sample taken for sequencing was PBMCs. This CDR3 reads CASRYNRDTEAFF. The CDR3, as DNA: TGTGCCAGCAGGTATAACAGGGACACTGAAGCTTTCTTT.